This passage covers 6 T cell receptor beta chains from one sample sequenced in a study of T cell responses to AZD1222 COVID-19 vaccine. Assay used: immunoSEQ multiplex PCR; TCRdb lists only in-frame clones, some missing. The sample lists about 150,000 clones; approximately 90% were seen once. Specimen: peripheral blood, collected 28 days after the second AZD1222 dose. These receptors originate from an adult who received the AZD1222 COVID-19 vaccine.

The J gene is TRBJ2-2, the V gene TRBV4-3; 7 positions agree with TRBD1. V lost 1 base to trimming and J lost 4 bases; unmatched junction nucleotides: 9. The CDR3 totals 17 residues. Per the germline V gene, CDR1 is LGHNA and CDR2 is YSLEER. The CDR3 DNA reads TGCGCCAGCAGCCAAGGGCAGACGAGGGGGCTCACCGGGGAGCTGTTTTTT. Translating it yields CASSQGQTRGLTGELFF.

The chain carries TRBV7-9 and TRBJ2-3; TRBD2 aligns across 13 bases. With V trimmed by 2 bases and J by 2 bases, 4 bases remained unmatched. Per the germline V gene, CDR1 is SEHNR and CDR2 is FQNEAQ (reference sequence). CDR3 length: 17 residues. The chain's CDR3 is CASSLLTSGRNTDTQYF. The DNA for the CDR3 is TGTGCCAGCAGCTTATTGACTAGCGGGAGGAACACAGATACGCAGTATTTT.

This chain links TRBV11-2 with TRBJ2-7, with 9 bases fitting TRBD1. Germline lookup yields CDR1 SGHAT and CDR2 FQNNGV. The CDR3 spans 15 residues. Germline trimming cut 5 bases from V and 4 bases from J; bases unmatched to any gene: 9. In DNA form, the CDR3 reads TGTGCCAGCAGCATACCGGGACAGGGACTTTACGAGCAGTACTTC. Its protein product is CASSIPGQGLYEQYF.

The chain is built from TRBV19 and TRBJ1-1; a possible D gene is TRBD1 (6 bases). The V end lost 9 bases, the J end lost 1 base, and 21 bases lay between the germline ends. The germline gives CDR1 LNHDA, CDR2 SQIVND (reference sequence). The CDR3 consists of 16 residues. CDR3 DNA sequence: TGTGCCAGCCATCGATCGGGGGGCGGGGAGAACACTGAAGCTTTCTTT. Protein sequence: CASHRSGGGENTEAFF.

The chain employs TRBV14 and TRBJ2-2; 9 nucleotides align to TRBD2. The trim removed 3 bases at V and 5 bases at J, leaving 10 bases unmatched. The CDR3 runs to 17 residues. The germline CDR1 and CDR2 sequences are SGHDN and FVKESK. CDR3 amino acids: CASSQVLLAGTTGELFF. In DNA, the CDR3 is TGTGCCAGCAGCCAGGTCTTACTAGCGGGTACGACCGGGGAGCTGTTTTTT. Using reference TRBV14 and TRBJ2-2 for the parts outside the CDR3, the full variable domain is EAGVTQFPSHSVIEKGQTVTLRCDPISGHDNLYWYRRVMGKEIKFLLHFVKESKQDESGMPNNRFLAERTGGTYSTLKVQPAELEDSGVYFCASSQVLLAGTTGELFFGEGSRLTVL.

The rearrangement uses TRBV7-2 and TRBJ1-2, with 11 bases matching TRBD1. The V segment lost 3 bases and the J segment 8 bases; nucleotides outside the gene matches: 11. Per germline, CDR1 SGHTA and CDR2 FQGNSA. The CDR3 has 16 residues. CDR3 in DNA: TGTGCCAGCAGCTTGCCGGGACAGGGGGAAGGGGTAGGCTACACCTTC. It is translated as CASSLPGQGEGVGYTF.